This TCR beta chain was identified in a study of cytotoxic CD8 clonotypes in ibrutinib-treated CLL. Overall study context: Patients attained some 24 partial and 2 complete responses; at median around 67 months, about 14 remained remitted while roughly 12 progressed. Timing of response sample collection was a median around eleven months after treatment start, with a range of 6 to 36. Study-level points and caveats: Under treatment, the uncommon public clonotypes either contracted or remained stable.

Concerning this clone: What it binds is not known. Different DNA sequences within this sample yield the same CDR3.

Deep sequencing aimed at 1 in 200,000 to 1 in 1 million T cells' resolution. Clones were sequenced by immunoSEQ multiplex PCR, and TCRdb holds only the in-frame ones, with some missing. The sample includes about 310,000 clones, about 80% seen only once; the top ten take about 6.3%. The CDR3 is made up of 11 amino acids. CDR1 and CDR2 (germline): SGHTA, FQGNSA. V was pared by 5 bases and J by 4 bases, with 3 bases between. This specimen was PBMCs, taken before ibrutinib treatment. V and J are TRBV7-2 and TRBJ2-1; unclear D gene. The receptor's source is a human donor with chronic lymphocytic leukemia. The CDR3 loop reads CASSPYNEQFF. CDR3 nucleotide sequence: TGTGCCAGCAGCCCGTACAATGAGCAGTTCTTC.